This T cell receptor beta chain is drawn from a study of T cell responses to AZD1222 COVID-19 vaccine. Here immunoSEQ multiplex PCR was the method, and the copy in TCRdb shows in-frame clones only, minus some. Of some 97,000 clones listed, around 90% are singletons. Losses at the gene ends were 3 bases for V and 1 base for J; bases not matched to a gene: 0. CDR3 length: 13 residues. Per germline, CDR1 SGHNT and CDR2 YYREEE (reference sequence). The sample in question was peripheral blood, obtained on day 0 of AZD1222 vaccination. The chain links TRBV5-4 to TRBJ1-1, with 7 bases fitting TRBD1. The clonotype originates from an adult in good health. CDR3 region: CASSWDRNTEAFF. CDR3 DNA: TGTGCCAGCAGCTGGGACAGGAACACTGAAGCTTTCTTT.